Shown below are 11 T cell receptor beta chains from a single sample sequenced in a study of T cells expressing NK-cell markers. From the 5' RACE reads, TCRdb lists one entry per CDR3 protein and no DNA. The table for this sample gives over 100,000 distinct CDR3 sequences. The material sequenced was blood T cells: a sorted CD56 or NKG2C T cell subset, CD4+ or CD8+ T cells, or bulk PBMC T cells (not recorded which). Receptor source: a woman between 18 and 69 years old in good health.

V usage is TRBV27 and J usage is TRBJ2-5; as DNA is missing, the TRBD1 call by TCRdb cannot be tested. Germline CDR1 and CDR2: MNHEY and SMNVEV (reference sequence). The CDR3 is 18 residues long. The CDR3: CASSQRPGQGISIETQYF.

This chain links TRBV12-3 or TRBV12-4 with TRBJ2-3. The CDR3 has 13 residues. The CDR3 spells CASSLVPGDTQYF.

The V call is TRBV24-1, the J call TRBJ2-3; TCRdb names TRBD2, which stays unverified in the absence of DNA. The germline CDR1 and CDR2 sequences are KGHDR and SFDVKD. This CDR3 has 14 residues. The CDR3 region is CATSTATLEDTQYF.

The CDR3 sequence: CASSLPGQGTYEQYF. This chain links TRBV12-3 or TRBV12-4 with TRBJ2-7; lacking DNA, the TRBD1 call made by TCRdb goes unchecked. The CDR3 sequence is 15 residues long.

V gene TRBV3-1 combines with J gene TRBJ1-2. The CDR3 loop spans 16 amino acids. Germline CDR1 reads LGHDT; CDR2 reads YNNKEL (reference sequence). CDR3 residues: CASSQDPTALNYGYTF.

The chain carries TRBV20-1 and TRBJ2-1; TCRdb picks TRBD2, but there is no DNA to check that call. The CDR3 length is 17 residues. The germline CDR1 and CDR2 sequences are DFQATT and SNEGSKA (reference sequence). This CDR3 reads CSARDIKGTSGWNEQFF.

The chain recombines TRBV6-1 with TRBJ2-7. The length of the CDR3 is 15 residues. Germline V CDR1 and CDR2: MNHNS, SASEGT. The CDR3 loop reads CASTETLGWTGEQYF.

This chain uses TRBV6-5 with TRBJ1-4. CDR3 length equals 15 residues. Germline assignment: CDR1 MNHEY and CDR2 SVGAGI. Here the CDR3 reads CASSYSEVINEKLFF.

The rearrangement links TRBV12-3 or TRBV12-4 to TRBJ2-7; TCRdb gives TRBD1 as the D gene, but with no DNA this cannot be confirmed. The CDR3 extends over 13 amino acids. The CDR3 region is CASSAQQGYEQYF.

The chain is built from TRBV6-2 or TRBV6-3 and TRBJ2-1; TCRdb returns TRBD1, unconfirmable since there is no DNA. This CDR3 contains 15 residues. Looked up from germline, CDR1 is MNHEY and CDR2 is SVGEGT. CDR3 region: CASDGGGWGWNEQFF.

This chain connects TRBV6-4 to TRBJ1-1; TCRdb designates TRBD1, a call that cannot be tested without DNA. Looked up from germline, CDR1 is MRHNA and CDR2 is SNTAGT. This CDR3 is built from 14 residues. The CDR3 reads CASSDSPGGTEAFF.